Each of the 16 T cell receptor beta chains below was sequenced from the same sample in a study of blood T cell repertoires in COVID-19. TCRdb's copy holds only in-frame clones and misses some; the assay was immunoSEQ multiplex PCR. The data show about 96,000 clones, 70% to 85% seen once. Input material: peripheral blood. The receptor set was obtained from a woman aged 55-70 years with acute or convalescent COVID-19.

This sequence joins TRBV7-9 and TRBJ2-2; TRBD1 is a possible D gene (5 bases). Germline assignment: CDR1 SEHNR and CDR2 FQNEAQ (reference sequence). The CDR3 covers 16 residues. Trimming shortened V by 5 bases and J by 4 bases, and 17 bases separated the two germline ends. For the CDR3, the DNA is TGTGCCAGCAGCGCGCGTGGGGCGGTCCTCACCGGGGAGCTGTTTTTT. It translates to CASSARGAVLTGELFF.

This sequence joins TRBV9 and TRBJ1-5; no firm D call. The V and J ends lost 3 bases and 4 bases respectively, with 14 bases between them. The CDR3 contains 15 residues. The germline V gene encodes CDR1 SGDLS and CDR2 YYNGEE. The CDR3 nucleotides read TGTGCCAGCAGCGGGGGAGACGGCTATAATCAGCCCCAGCATTTT. Protein product: CASSGGDGYNQPQHF.

CDR3 bases: TGCGCCAGCAGCCAAGCCGACACCCAAGGTGGCACAGATACGCAGTATTTT. Its protein is CASSQADTQGGTDTQYF. The chain is built from TRBV4-3 and TRBJ2-3; D unresolved. Deletions cut 1 base from V and 1 base from J, with 15 bases between. CDR3 length equals 17 residues. CDR1 LGHNA and CDR2 YSLEER come from the germline V gene.

The genes are TRBV18 and TRBJ1-6, with 9 positions matching TRBD1. J lost 10 bases, V lost 4 bases, and 8 bases had no gene match. Germline V gene lookup returns CDR1 KGHSH and CDR2 LQKENI. The CDR3 has 15 amino acids. In DNA form, the CDR3 reads TGTGCCAGCTCACGGACAGGGGCGTCCCGGTCACCCCTCCACTTT. The encoded protein is CASSRTGASRSPLHF.

This chain uses TRBV5-4 with TRBJ1-3; tentative D call: TRBD1 (6 bases). Deletions cut 4 bases from V and 0 bases from J, with 14 bases between. This CDR3 is 16 amino acids long. Germline V gives CDR1 SGHNT, CDR2 YYREEE (reference sequence). As DNA, the CDR3 is TGTGCCAGCAGCCCTGGACAGTTAATCTCTGGAAACACCATATATTTT. It translates to CASSPGQLISGNTIYF.

The V gene is TRBV5-1, the J gene TRBJ2-1, with TRBD2 identical over 11 bases. Germline trimming cut 0 bases from V and 3 bases from J; bases unmatched to any gene: 8. Germline values: CDR1 SGHRS, CDR2 YFSETQ. The CDR3 loop spans 18 amino acids. CDR3 coding DNA: TGCGCCAGCAGCTTGGGTAGCGGGGGGGGCGGTAACTACAATGAGCAGTTCTTC. Residues: CASSLGSGGGGNYNEQFF.

This clone was seen just once. This chain links TRBV21-1 with TRBJ1-1; the table's D call of TRBD1 was not tested on the DNA. TRBV21-1 is noted as a pseudogene. This CDR3 comprises 15 residues. DNA of the CDR3: TGTGCCAGCAGGCTTTGGGACAGAAGTAAAACTGAAGCTTTCTTT. It specifies CASRLWDRSKTEAFF.

This clone was counted only a few times. This chain links TRBV6-6 with TRBJ1-6, with 9 bases that match TRBD1. The CDR3 spans 15 residues. V lost 6 bases, J lost 8 bases, and 8 bases stayed unmatched. Germline V lookup: CDR1 MNHNY, CDR2 SVGAGI (reference sequence). CDR3 region: CASRGRDRDDSPLHF. In DNA, the CDR3 is TGTGCCAGCAGGGGCCGGGACAGGGACGATTCACCCCTCCACTTT.

This chain uses TRBV28 with TRBJ1-2, with D tentatively TRBD1 (5 bases). The CDR3 runs to 13 residues. V shed 9 bases and J shed 8 bases, with 19 bases lying between them. Germline V gene lookup returns CDR1 MDHEN and CDR2 SYDVKM. The CDR3 DNA reads as TGTGCCAGTAGCCGGCAGGGATTTTCCGGCTACACCTTC. It encodes CASSRQGFSGYTF.

The J gene is TRBJ2-6, the V gene TRBV11-1; tentatively, D is TRBD2 (6 bases). Trimming stripped 5 bases from V and 0 bases from J, with 8 bases between. This CDR3 contains 15 residues. CDR1 SGHAT and CDR2 FQDESV come from the germline V gene (reference sequence). The chain's CDR3 is CASSRGLSGANVLTF. In DNA form, the CDR3 reads TGTGCCAGCAGCCGGGGACTCTCTGGGGCCAACGTCCTGACTTTC.

This sequence joins TRBV19 and TRBJ2-7; D is perhaps TRBD1 (6 bases). V shed 3 bases and J shed 0 bases, with 12 bases lying between them. The germline V gene has CDR1 LNHDA and CDR2 SQIVND (reference sequence). The CDR3 spans 15 residues. The CDR3 region has the DNA TGTGCCAGTAGTATCGGACAGCCCAACTCCTACGAGCAGTACTTC. Protein product: CASSIGQPNSYEQYF.

This sequence joins TRBV19 and TRBJ1-2; D is uncertain. The CDR3 covers 13 residues. The germline V and J ends were trimmed by 8 bases and 3 bases, with 13 bases remaining between them. The V gene's germline CDR1 is LNHDA and CDR2 SQIVND (reference sequence). As DNA, the CDR3 is TGTGCCAGTCGCGTCTCCGTCTACTATGGCTACACCTTC. Translated, it gives CASRVSVYYGYTF.

This clone appeared a single time. The chain employs TRBV10-3 and TRBJ1-6; TRBD1 matches 9 bases. V was clipped by 6 bases and J by 8 bases; unmatched bases: 2. CDR3 length: 13 residues. Per germline, CDR1 ENHRY and CDR2 SYGVKD. The DNA of the CDR3 is TGTGCCATCAGGCGGACAGGGGATTCACCCCTCCACTTT. It encodes CAIRRTGDSPLHF.

V and J are TRBV5-1 and TRBJ2-7; no clear D. V lost 0 bases and J lost 7, with 5 bases in between. Germline V gene sequence: CDR1 SGHRS, CDR2 YFSETQ. This CDR3 region has 11 residues. CDR3 coding DNA: TGCGCCAGCAGCTTGGATGTAGAGCAGTACTTC. Translated: CASSLDVEQYF.

The chain couples TRBV28 to TRBJ1-5; no clear D. Germline CDR1 reads MDHEN; CDR2 reads SYDVKM. CDR3 length: 16 residues. Trimming removed 0 bases from V and 4 bases from J, with 13 bases in between. CDR3 in amino acids: CASSLWEDGRNQPQHF. The CDR3 DNA is TGTGCCAGCAGTTTATGGGAGGACGGGAGAAATCAGCCCCAGCATTTT. The full variable domain, in which reference TRBV28 and TRBJ1-5 provide the parts outside the CDR3, is DVKVTQSSRYLVKRTGEKVFLECVQDMDHENMFWYRQDPGLGLRLIYFSYDVKMKEKGDIPEGYSVSREKKERFSLILESASTNQTSMYLCASSLWEDGRNQPQHFGDGTRLSIL.

The gene calls are TRBV28 and TRBJ1-6; no reliable D call. Trimming removed 8 bases at V and 7 bases at J, with 12 bases between. The CDR3 covers 13 residues. The germline gives CDR1 MDHEN, CDR2 SYDVKM. The CDR3: CASLPGKNSPLHF. As DNA, the CDR3 is TGTGCCAGCCTCCCCGGGAAAAATTCACCCCTCCACTTT.